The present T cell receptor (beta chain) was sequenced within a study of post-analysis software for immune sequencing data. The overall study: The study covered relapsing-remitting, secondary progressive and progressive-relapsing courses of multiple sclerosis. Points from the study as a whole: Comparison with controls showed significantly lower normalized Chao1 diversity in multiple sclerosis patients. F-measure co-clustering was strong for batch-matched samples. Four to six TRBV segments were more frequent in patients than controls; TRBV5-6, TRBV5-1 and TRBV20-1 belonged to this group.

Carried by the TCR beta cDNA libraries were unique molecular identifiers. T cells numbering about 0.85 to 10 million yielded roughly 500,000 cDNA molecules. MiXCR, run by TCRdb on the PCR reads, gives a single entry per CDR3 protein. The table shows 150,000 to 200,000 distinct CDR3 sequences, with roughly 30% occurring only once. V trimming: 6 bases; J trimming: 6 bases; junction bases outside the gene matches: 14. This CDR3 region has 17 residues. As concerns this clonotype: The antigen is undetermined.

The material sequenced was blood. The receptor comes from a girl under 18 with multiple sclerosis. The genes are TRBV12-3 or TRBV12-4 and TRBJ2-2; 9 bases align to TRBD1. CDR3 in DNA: TGTGCCAGCAGGGTACGAGGGACAGGGAGGTTCGCCGGGGAGCTGTTTTTT. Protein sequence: CASRVRGTGRFAGELFF.